This is a list of T cell receptor beta chains from one sample in a study of T-cell memory formation after mild COVID-19. In TCRdb, the 5' RACE reads were re-called with MiXCR into one record per CDR3 protein. This sample yields approximately 260,000 distinct CDR3 sequences, of which roughly 15% are seen a single time; approximately 3.4% belongs to the top ten. Sequencing was done on a sample of PBMCs or a T cell subset sorted from them (not recorded which). Receptor source: a man between 18 and 29 years old who had mild COVID-19 (a few samples of this study predate the infection). Cell type and time point are not known. CDR3s include the opening cysteine and the closing phenylalanine or tryptophan. A D gene is named only where the DNA matches it firmly. Clone size is given for some rows only: seen once, a few or many times, or a class if the clone is expanded.

d_gene	abundance	v_gene	j_gene	CDR3aa	CDR3nt
NA	many	TRBV6-2/TRBV6-3	TRBJ2-5	CASSPEGGQETQYF	TGTGCCAGCAGTCCCGAGGGAGGACAAGAGACCCAGTACTTC
NA	NA	TRBV9	TRBJ1-6	CASSVGQANSPLHF	TGTGCCAGCAGCGTAGGGCAGGCTAATTCACCCCTCCACTTT
NA	NA	TRBV10-3	TRBJ2-1	CAIREGHEQFF	TGTGCCATCAGGGAGGGCCATGAGCAGTTCTTC
NA	NA	TRBV3-1	TRBJ1-5	CASSQDTISNQPQHF	TGTGCCAGCAGCCAAGACACCATTAGCAATCAGCCCCAGCATTTT
NA	NA	TRBV7-9	TRBJ1-1	CASSLDAHWGTEAFF	TGTGCCAGCAGCTTAGACGCCCACTGGGGCACTGAAGCTTTCTTT
TRBD1	few	TRBV2	TRBJ2-5	CASSERVAGGAQETQYF	TGTGCCAGCAGTGAGAGAGTAGCAGGGGGAGCCCAGGAGACCCAGTACTTC
TRBD1	NA	TRBV6-2/TRBV6-3	TRBJ2-2	CAFDPRDRATGELFF	TGTGCCTTTGACCCCCGGGACAGGGCGACCGGGGAGCTGTTTTTT
NA	NA	TRBV9	TRBJ1-2	CASSVGGIRGNYGYTF	TGTGCCAGCAGCGTAGGGGGGATCCGGGGGAACTATGGCTACACCTTC
NA	medium-sized	TRBV3-1	TRBJ1-1	CASSWTGNTEAFF	TGTGCCAGCAGCTGGACGGGAAACACTGAAGCTTTCTTT
NA	NA	TRBV27	TRBJ2-7	CASARGAYEQYF	TGTGCCAGCGCTCGAGGGGCCTACGAGCAGTACTTC
NA	few	TRBV20-1	TRBJ2-2	CSATPLVVGELFF	TGCAGTGCTACCCCTCTAGTAGTGGGGGAGCTGTTTTTT
TRBD1	NA	TRBV5-5	TRBJ2-3	CASSLSGQGGTDTQYF	TGTGCCAGCAGCTTGAGCGGACAGGGCGGCACAGATACGCAGTATTTT
NA	NA	TRBV27	TRBJ2-7	CATSAQPLYEQYF	TGTGCCACCTCCGCCCAGCCACTATACGAGCAGTACTTC
NA	NA	TRBV6-5	TRBJ2-7	CASSYSQARITYEQYF	TGTGCCAGCAGTTACTCCCAGGCACGGATCACCTACGAGCAGTACTTC
NA	few	TRBV12-3/TRBV12-4	TRBJ1-5	CASSFQGSNQPQHF	TGTGCCAGCAGTTTTCAGGGAAGCAATCAGCCCCAGCATTTT
NA	few	TRBV12-3/TRBV12-4	TRBJ1-4	CASRAREKLFF	TGTGCCAGCAGAGCACGTGAAAAACTGTTTTTT
NA	many	TRBV6-4	TRBJ1-1	CASSTGMNTEAFF	TGTGCCAGTAGTACAGGGATGAACACTGAAGCTTTCTTT
TRBD1	few	TRBV20-1	TRBJ2-7	CSARQGAYEQYF	TGCAGTGCTAGACAGGGGGCCTACGAGCAGTACTTC
TRBD1	many	TRBV25-1	TRBJ2-4	CASSAPPGTGVNIQYF	TGTGCCAGCAGTGCCCCCCCCGGGACAGGGGTAAACATTCAGTACTTC
NA	few	TRBV24-1	TRBJ2-2	CATSASWGLANTGELFF	TGTGCCACCAGTGCCTCTTGGGGGCTGGCGAACACCGGGGAGCTGTTTTTT
NA	few	TRBV20-1	TRBJ1-1	CSATVRYRFVTEAFF	TGCAGTGCTACAGTCAGGTATAGATTTGTCACTGAAGCTTTCTTT
TRBD1	few	TRBV5-6	TRBJ1-5	CASSPGGRDTQPQHF	TGTGCCAGCAGCCCAGGGGGAAGGGATACTCAGCCCCAGCATTTT
NA	NA	TRBV7-9	TRBJ1-2	CASSSRNANYGYTF	TGTGCCAGCAGCTCGCGGAACGCTAACTATGGCTACACCTTC
NA	few	TRBV12-3/TRBV12-4	TRBJ2-3	CATAGTYTDTQYF	TGTGCCACCGCTGGGACTTACACAGATACGCAGTATTTT
NA	NA	TRBV4-3	TRBJ1-2	CASSRGEGNYGYTF	TGCGCCAGCAGCCGGGGGGAGGGGAACTATGGCTACACCTTC
TRBD1	NA	TRBV7-3	TRBJ1-1	CASSYQGGDTEAFF	TGTGCCAGCAGCTATCAGGGGGGGGACACTGAAGCTTTCTTT
TRBD1	few	TRBV5-4	TRBJ2-7	CASSKPGQGYEQYF	TGTGCCAGCAGCAAGCCGGGACAGGGGTACGAGCAGTACTTC
NA	NA	TRBV7-6	TRBJ2-2	CASSLEGLLLTGELFF	TGTGCCAGCAGCTTAGAAGGGTTATTGTTAACCGGGGAGCTGTTTTTT
NA	NA	TRBV28	TRBJ2-2	CASRDFNTGELFF	TGTGCCAGCAGGGACTTTAACACCGGGGAGCTGTTTTTT
NA	few	TRBV19	TRBJ1-1	CASSIVSGRMNTEAFF	TGTGCCAGTAGTATAGTTAGCGGACGAATGAACACTGAAGCTTTCTTT
NA	few	TRBV5-1	TRBJ1-1	CASLEGGTSTNTEAFF	TGCGCCTCCCTGGAAGGGGGGACGAGTACGAACACTGAAGCTTTCTTT
TRBD2	NA	TRBV7-3	TRBJ2-2	CASSETGGVGELFF	TGTGCCAGCAGCGAAACTGGGGGGGTCGGGGAGCTGTTTTTT
NA	NA	TRBV3-1	TRBJ1-1	CASSPRAGIVEAFF	TGTGCCAGCAGCCCCCGGGCAGGGATTGTTGAAGCTTTCTTT
NA	NA	TRBV10-2	TRBJ2-1	CASSESRQFNEQFF	TGCGCCAGCAGTGAGTCAAGGCAGTTCAATGAGCAGTTCTTC
NA	NA	TRBV6-2/TRBV6-3	TRBJ2-3	CASSYEQDTQYF	TGTGCCAGCAGTTACGAGCAGGATACGCAGTATTTT
TRBD1	NA	TRBV6-2/TRBV6-3	TRBJ1-1	CASSKQFGQGNTEAFF	TGTGCCAGCAGCAAACAGTTCGGACAGGGGAACACTGAAGCTTTCTTT
NA	NA	TRBV5-6	TRBJ2-5	CASSLPGAGQETQYF	TGTGCCAGCAGCTTGCCGGGGGCGGGGCAAGAGACCCAGTACTTC
TRBD2	few	TRBV20-1	TRBJ2-3	CSARDMGLAGGPATDTQYF	TGCAGTGCTAGAGATATGGGACTAGCGGGGGGACCAGCCACAGATACGCAGTATTTT
NA	NA	TRBV20-1	TRBJ2-3	CSARYPSRGDTQYF	TGCAGTGCTAGATACCCCTCAAGGGGGGATACGCAGTATTTT
NA	NA	TRBV7-2	TRBJ1-5	CASSSYRDQPQHF	TGTGCCAGCAGCTCCTACAGGGATCAGCCCCAGCATTTT
TRBD2	NA	TRBV29-1	TRBJ2-5	CSVGGREETQYF	TGCAGCGTTGGAGGGAGGGAAGAGACCCAGTACTTC